This T cell receptor (beta chain) was captured in a study of long-term antiretroviral therapy in people with HIV. Study-wide background: First collections came about a decade before the 2015 immediate-ART recommendation. General study findings and limits: After ART, diversity increased yet remained lower than transplant donor controls.

An immunoSEQ assay, version v3.0, was performed at survey level. Only in-frame clones appear in the TCRdb table, and some are missing; sequencing was by immunoSEQ multiplex PCR. The data show approximately 33,000 clones, with about 80% seen just once and 6.5% to 9.5% held by the top ten. Specimens retained about 1-11 million cryopreserved PBMC preceding DNA extraction. Germline assignment: CDR1 SEHNR and CDR2 FQNEAQ (reference sequence). Trimming cost V 5 bases and J 7 bases; bases outside gene matches: 14. This CDR3 has 17 amino acids. About this clone: What it recognizes is unknown.

The sample was unsorted PBMCs, taken 0.4 years before starting antiretroviral therapy. The J gene is TRBJ2-2, the V gene TRBV7-9, with 9 bases identical to TRBD2. The TCR sequence derives from a young man with HIV. The CDR3: CASSLPSGTSRLGELFF. CDR3 DNA sequence: TGTGCCAGCAGCCTACCCTCGGGGACTAGCCGGCTCGGGGAGCTGTTTTTT.